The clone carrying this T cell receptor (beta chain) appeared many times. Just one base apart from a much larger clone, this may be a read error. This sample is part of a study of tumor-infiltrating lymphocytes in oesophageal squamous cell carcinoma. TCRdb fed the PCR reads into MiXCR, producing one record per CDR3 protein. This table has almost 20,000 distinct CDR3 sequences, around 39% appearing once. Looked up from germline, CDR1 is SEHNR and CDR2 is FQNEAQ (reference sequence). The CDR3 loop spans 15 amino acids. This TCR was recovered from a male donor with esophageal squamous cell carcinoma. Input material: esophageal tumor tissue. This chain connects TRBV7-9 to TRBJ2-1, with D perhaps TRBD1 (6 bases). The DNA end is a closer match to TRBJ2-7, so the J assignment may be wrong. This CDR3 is CASSRVMDSYNEQYF. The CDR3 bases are TGTGCCAGCAGCCGAGTAATGGACAGCTACAATGAGCAGTACTTC.